These 20 T cell receptor beta chains originate from one sample sequenced in a study of blood T cell repertoires in COVID-19. Profiling relied on immunoSEQ multiplex PCR, and the TCRdb table lists in-frame clones only, not all of them. This sample has some 200,000 clones, with roughly three quarters found just once. The sample comprised peripheral blood. These receptors were obtained from a woman in her forties or fifties with active or convalescent COVID-19.

At least ten counts were recorded for this clone. The rearrangement links TRBV28 to TRBJ1-2; 8 bases are shared with TRBD1. The CDR3 is 14 amino acids. Germline CDR1 reads MDHEN; CDR2 reads SYDVKM. V trimming: 1 base; J trimming: 8 bases; junction bases outside the gene matches: 6. CDR3 nucleotides: TGTGCCAGCAGTTTATACCAGGGGGCGCCGGGCTACACCTTC. Translating gives CASSLYQGAPGYTF.

The genes are TRBV19 and TRBJ2-3, with a weak D call TRBD2 (6 bases). This CDR3 has 15 amino acids. The germline V and J ends were trimmed by 4 bases and 0 bases, with 11 bases remaining between them. Looked up from germline, CDR1 is LNHDA and CDR2 is SQIVND (reference sequence). CDR3 in DNA: TGTGCCAGTAGTACGGGGGATGCTAGCACAGATACGCAGTATTTT. Translated: CASSTGDASTDTQYF.

The rearrangement uses TRBV5-6 and TRBJ1-2; possibly TRBD1 for D (6 bases). V was trimmed by 2 bases and J by 8 bases, leaving 13 bases between them. CDR1 SGHDT and CDR2 YYEEEE come from the germline V gene. This CDR3 has 13 amino acids. The CDR3 DNA reads TGTGCCAGCAGCTTTCTGAGGACAGTGGGCTACACCTTC. Its protein product is CASSFLRTVGYTF.

The chain employs TRBV2 and TRBJ2-3, with D possibly being TRBD1 (6 bases). The V gene lost 7 bases and the J gene lost 8 bases, with 22 bases spanning the gap. The CDR3 contains 15 residues. Germline loops: CDR1 SNHLY, CDR2 FYNNEI. CDR3 amino acids: CASMKTQQGRATQYF. In DNA, the CDR3 is TGTGCCAGCATGAAGACCCAACAGGGTCGAGCTACGCAGTATTTT.

The table lists this clone with a few counts. J is TRBJ2-3 and V is TRBV4-3; 8 bases line up with TRBD2. Germline-derived CDR1 and CDR2 are LGHNA and YSLEER. The ends lost 0 bases at V and 5 bases at J; junction bases unmatched: 7. CDR3 length equals 16 residues. This CDR3 reads CASSQDSGRAQDTQYF. The CDR3 bases are TGCGCCAGCAGCCAAGACTCCGGGAGGGCCCAAGATACGCAGTATTTT.

The rearrangement joins TRBV4-3 to TRBJ1-3; no clear D gene. There are 16 residues in the CDR3. Germline V lookup: CDR1 LGHNA, CDR2 YSLEER. V lost 0 bases, J lost 4 bases, and 13 bases lay in between. For the CDR3, the DNA is TGCGCCAGCAGCCAAGATTTGGGCAGGTTAGGAAACACCATATATTTT. This gives the protein CASSQDLGRLGNTIYF.

The gene calls are TRBV5-1 and TRBJ2-4; 8 bases agree with TRBD2. The ends lost 1 base at V and 2 bases at J; junction bases unmatched: 14. Germline V gene sequence: CDR1 SGHRS, CDR2 YFSETQ. The CDR3 extends over 19 amino acids. The CDR3 loop is CASSLRGLAGTGTKNIQYF. CDR3 coding DNA: TGCGCCAGCAGCTTGCGTGGTTTAGCGGGGACGGGAACCAAAAACATTCAGTACTTC.

This clone has more than one count but fewer than ten. The chain recombines TRBV2 with TRBJ1-4; D might be TRBD1 (6 bases). This CDR3 is built from 13 residues. The V gene's germline CDR1 is SNHLY and CDR2 FYNNEI. Trimming stripped 8 bases from V and 8 bases from J, with 15 bases between. The CDR3 bases are TGTGCCAGCTACCGGGACACCCTGGAAAAACTGTTTTTT. Its translation is CASYRDTLEKLFF. Filled out from reference TRBV2 and TRBJ1-4, the complete variable domain reads EPEVTQTPSHQVTQMGQEVILRCVPISNHLYFYWYRQILGQKVEFLVSFYNNEISEKSEIFDDQFSVERPDGSNFTLKIRSTKLEDSAMYFCASYRDTLEKLFFGSGTQLSVL.

This chain joins TRBV7-2 and TRBJ1-1, with D perhaps matching TRBD1 (5 bases). The CDR3 is made up of 13 amino acids. The germline V and J ends were trimmed by 6 bases and 1 base, with 9 bases remaining between them. Germline assignment: CDR1 SGHTA and CDR2 FQGNSA. The CDR3 loop reads CASSYTGNTEAFF. The CDR3 region has the DNA TGTGCCAGCAGTTACACAGGGAACACTGAAGCTTTCTTT.

The chain joins TRBV29-1 to TRBJ2-2; D is uncertain. Germline V gives CDR1 SQVTM, CDR2 ANQGSEA. V gave up 4 bases and J gave up 6 bases, with 12 bases separating them. This CDR3 contains 13 residues. Here the CDR3 reads CSVVVRSPGELFF. CDR3 DNA: TGCAGCGTTGTGGTTCGGTCCCCCGGGGAGCTGTTTTTT.

This chain joins TRBV5-1 and TRBJ2-5, with TRBD1 identical over 8 bases. The CDR3 consists of 15 residues. Losses at the gene ends were 3 bases for V and 2 bases for J; bases not matched to a gene: 6. Germline loops: CDR1 SGHRS, CDR2 YFSETQ. The CDR3 bases are TGCGCCAGCAGCTGGGGCGACAGGGGACAAGAGACCCAGTACTTC. Amino acids: CASSWGDRGQETQYF. The full variable domain, completed using reference TRBV5-1 and TRBJ2-5, is KAGVTQTPRYLIKTRGQQVTLSCSPISGHRSVSWYQQTPGQGLQFLFEYFSETQRNKGNFPGRFSGRQFSNSRSEMNVSTLELGDSALYLCASSWGDRGQETQYFGPGTRLLVL.

The gene calls are TRBV6-2 or TRBV6-3 and TRBJ1-1; D is unclear. Germline V gene sequence: CDR1 MNHEY, CDR2 SVGEGT. The ends were cut back, 2 bases at V and 1 base at J, with 5 bases in the middle. CDR3 size: 13 residues. This CDR3 is CASSYTENTEAFF. The CDR3 coding sequence is TGTGCCAGCAGTTACACAGAGAACACTGAAGCTTTCTTT.

The chain combines TRBV29-1 with TRBJ1-2; D is unclear. Trimming removed 0 bases from V and 7 bases from J, with 12 bases in between. The germline V gene encodes CDR1 SQVTM and CDR2 ANQGSEA. There are 13 residues in the CDR3. For the CDR3, the DNA is TGCAGCGTTGAAGAGGTTCGGGAATCTGGCTACACCTTC. It is translated as CSVEEVRESGYTF.

The chain joins TRBV18 to TRBJ2-5; D perhaps matches TRBD1 (6 bases). This CDR3 has 15 residues. The germline CDR1 and CDR2 sequences are KGHSH and LQKENI. Trimming left V 4 bases short and J 1 base short, with 13 bases between. In DNA, the CDR3 is TGTGCCAGCTCACTGATGGGGGCCATCCAAGAGACCCAGTACTTC. Translating gives CASSLMGAIQETQYF. The variable domain in full, with the rest retrieved from reference TRBV18 and TRBJ2-5, is NAGVMQNPRHLVRRRGQEARLRCSPMKGHSHVYWYRQLPEEGLKFMVYLQKENIIDESGMPKERFSAEFPKEGPSILRIQQVVRGDSAAYFCASSLMGAIQETQYFGPGTRLLVL.

This clone was detected a few times. The rearrangement uses TRBV7-2 and TRBJ1-2, with TRBD1 as a possible D gene (5 bases). CDR1 is SGHTA and CDR2 is FQGNSA in the germline V gene. Trimming cost V 4 bases and J 7 bases, with 16 bases left between them. The CDR3 length is 14 residues. This CDR3 is CASSSLQGSGGYTF. The CDR3 DNA sequence: TGTGCCAGCAGCTCCCTCCAGGGAAGTGGTGGCTACACCTTC. The full variable domain, in which reference TRBV7-2 and TRBJ1-2 provide the parts outside the CDR3, is GAGVSQSPSNKVTEKGKDVELRCDPISGHTALYWYRQSLGQGLEFLIYFQGNSAPDKSGLPSDRFSAERTGGSVSTLTIQRTQQEDSAVYLCASSSLQGSGGYTFGSGTRLTVV.

The chain combines TRBV12-5 with TRBJ2-2; D is perhaps TRBD1 (5 bases). The germline V and J ends were trimmed by 1 base and 7 bases, with 10 bases remaining between them. Germline V CDR1 and CDR2: LGHNT, FRNRAP. CDR3 length: 14 residues. CDR3 region: CASGLGQGIGELFF. The DNA of the CDR3 is TGTGCTAGTGGTTTGGGCCAGGGAATCGGGGAGCTGTTTTTT.

The chain carries TRBV27 and TRBJ2-1, with 9 positions matching TRBD2. The CDR3 is made up of 15 amino acids. Germline-derived CDR1 and CDR2 are MNHEY and SMNVEV (reference sequence). V lost 6 bases and J lost 6; bases outside the gene matches: 9. The CDR3 here is CASRSLAGQLNEQFF. For the CDR3, the DNA is TGTGCCAGCAGGTCACTAGCGGGTCAACTCAATGAGCAGTTCTTC.

This clone came up a few times. This chain uses TRBV9 with TRBJ2-1; 9 bases match TRBD2. V lost 4 bases, J lost 0 bases, and 11 bases stayed unmatched. The CDR3 totals 18 residues. From germline, CDR1 is SGDLS and CDR2 YYNGEE. The CDR3 sequence is CASSPGLARVSSYNEQFF. As DNA, the CDR3 is TGTGCCAGCAGCCCCGGACTAGCGAGAGTTAGCTCCTACAATGAGCAGTTCTTC.

J is TRBJ1-1 and V is TRBV6-5; 7 nucleotides align to TRBD1. CDR1 is MNHEY and CDR2 is SVGAGI in the germline V gene. The CDR3 consists of 13 residues. J was trimmed by 4 bases and V by 6 bases; bases with no gene match: 5. Written as DNA, the CDR3 is TGTGCCAGCAGCGACAGGGTCGTCACTGAAGCTTTCTTT. Its translation is CASSDRVVTEAFF.

This clone has only one observation. V usage is TRBV28 and J usage is TRBJ2-3; 9 nucleotides match TRBD1. Germline CDR1 is MDHEN and CDR2 is SYDVKM. The CDR3 runs 15 residues. V gave up 8 bases and J gave up 1 base; unmatched junction bases: 7. CDR3 amino acids: CASGLGTGRTDTQYF. As DNA, the CDR3 is TGTGCCAGCGGGTTGGGGACAGGGCGCACAGATACGCAGTATTTT.